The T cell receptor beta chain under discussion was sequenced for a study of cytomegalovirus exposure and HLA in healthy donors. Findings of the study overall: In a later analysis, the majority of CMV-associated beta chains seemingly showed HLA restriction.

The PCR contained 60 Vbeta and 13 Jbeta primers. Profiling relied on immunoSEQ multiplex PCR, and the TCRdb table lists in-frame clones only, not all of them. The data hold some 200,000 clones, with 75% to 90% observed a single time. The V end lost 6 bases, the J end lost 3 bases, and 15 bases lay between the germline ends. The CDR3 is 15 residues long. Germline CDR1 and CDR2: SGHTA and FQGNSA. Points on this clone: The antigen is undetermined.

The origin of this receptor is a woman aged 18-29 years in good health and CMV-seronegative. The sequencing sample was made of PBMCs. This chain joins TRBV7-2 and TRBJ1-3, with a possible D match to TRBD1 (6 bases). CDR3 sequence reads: CASRFITGIGNTIYF. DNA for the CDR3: TGTGCCAGCAGATTTATCACAGGGATTGGAAACACCATATATTTT.